The 8 T cell receptor beta chains reported below all come from one sample, sequenced in a study of blood T cell repertoires in COVID-19. Generated by immunoSEQ multiplex PCR, the TCRdb table keeps only in-frame clones and is missing some. This table holds tens of thousands of clones, 80% to 90% found once. What was sequenced was peripheral blood. The receptor source for this set is a woman aged 60-75 years with acute or convalescent COVID-19.

On this clone: Other DNA sequences within the sample encode an identical CDR3. The chain employs TRBV18 and TRBJ1-2, with TRBD1 matching 8 bases. This CDR3 contains 13 residues. The trim removed 3 bases at V and 3 bases at J, leaving 0 bases unmatched. The germline V gene encodes CDR1 KGHSH and CDR2 LQKENI. The DNA of the CDR3 is TGTGCCAGCTCACCGGACAGGGACTATGGCTACACCTTC. This encodes CASSPDRDYGYTF.

The V and J genes are TRBV6-5 and TRBJ1-3; the D gene is possibly TRBD1 (6 bases). Deletions cut 2 bases from V and 2 bases from J, with 10 bases between. CDR3 size: 15 residues. Germline CDR1 is MNHEY and CDR2 is SVGAGI. The CDR3 spells CASSYQDSTGNTIYF. CDR3 DNA: TGTGCCAGCAGTTACCAGGACAGCACTGGAAACACCATATATTTT.

This clone was observed at least ten times. V gene TRBV2 combines with J gene TRBJ2-1, with 8 positions matching TRBD2. V gave up 3 bases and J gave up 7 bases; unmatched junction bases: 8. This CDR3 region has 15 residues. Germline V gene data show CDR1 as SNHLY and CDR2 as FYNNEI. CDR3 loop: CASSDGGASGNEQFF. The CDR3 DNA reads TGTGCCAGCAGTGACGGGGGGGCCTCGGGGAATGAGCAGTTCTTC.

This chain links TRBV2 with TRBJ2-6; 7 positions match TRBD1. This CDR3 is built from 19 residues. With 4 bases clipped from V and 0 bases from J, the junction kept 12 bases outside the gene matches. Germline CDR1 is SNHLY and CDR2 is FYNNEI. CDR3 region: CASSALRGRNPSGANVLTF. The CDR3 DNA sequence: TGTGCCAGCAGTGCTCTAAGGGGGCGGAATCCCTCTGGGGCCAACGTCCTGACTTTC.

The CDR3, as DNA: TGTGCCAGTAGTATAGATCGACTAGGGATTAGAGAGACCCAGTACTTC. Residues: CASSIDRLGIRETQYF. The chain employs TRBV19 and TRBJ2-5; D might be TRBD2 (6 bases). Germline V lookup: CDR1 LNHDA, CDR2 SQIVND (reference sequence). The CDR3 is 16 amino acids. Trimming took off 0 bases at V and 4 bases at J, with 15 bases between the two ends.

The genes are TRBV5-1 and TRBJ1-3, with no clear D. V shed 0 bases and J shed 0 bases, with 16 bases lying between them. The CDR3 consists of 18 residues. CDR1 SGHRS and CDR2 YFSETQ come from the germline V gene. CDR3 amino acids: CASSLEESLARSGNTIYF. CDR3 nucleotide sequence: TGCGCCAGCAGCTTGGAGGAGTCACTAGCCCGCTCTGGAAACACCATATATTTT.

The rearrangement links TRBV3-1 (or the pseudogene TRBV3-2) to TRBJ2-1, with 12 positions matching TRBD2. The CDR3 is 15 residues long. V lost 4 bases, J lost 5 bases, and 3 bases stayed unmatched. Germline-derived CDR1 and CDR2 are LGHDT and YNNKEL (reference sequence). The CDR3 DNA is TGTGCCAGCAGCCTATGGACTAGCGGGGACAATGAGCAGTTCTTC. This translates into CASSLWTSGDNEQFF.

This sequence joins TRBV9 and TRBJ2-5, with D perhaps TRBD1 (6 bases). The CDR3 spans 13 residues. The germline V gene has CDR1 SGDLS and CDR2 YYNGEE. The germline V and J ends were trimmed by 3 bases and 5 bases, with 11 bases remaining between them. The CDR3: CASSARRGETQYF. The CDR3 DNA sequence: TGTGCCAGCAGCGCTCGAAGGGGGGAGACCCAGTACTTC. Full variable domain (rest looked up from reference TRBV9 and TRBJ2-5): DSGVTQTPKHLITATGQRVTLRCSPRSGDLSVYWYQQSLDQGLQFLIQYYNGEERAKGNILERFSAQQFPDLHSELNLSSLELGDSALYFCASSARRGETQYFGPGTRLLVL.